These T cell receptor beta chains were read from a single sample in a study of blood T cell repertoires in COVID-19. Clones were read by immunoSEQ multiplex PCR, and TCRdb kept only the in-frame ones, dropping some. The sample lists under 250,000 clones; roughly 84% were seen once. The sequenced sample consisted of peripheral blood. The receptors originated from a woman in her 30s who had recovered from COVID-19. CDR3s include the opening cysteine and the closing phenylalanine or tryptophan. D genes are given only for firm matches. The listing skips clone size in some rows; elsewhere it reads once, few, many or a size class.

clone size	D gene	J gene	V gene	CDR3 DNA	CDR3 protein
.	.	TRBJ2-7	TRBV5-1	TGCGCCAGCAGACAGGAGAGCTCCTACGAGCAGTACTTC	CASRQESSYEQYF
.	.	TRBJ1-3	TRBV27	TGTGCCAGCAGTAAACGGGCTGGAAACACCATATATTTT	CASSKRAGNTIYF
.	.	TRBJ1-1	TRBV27	TGTGCCAGCAGTTTGTCGAGGGGGTTCGGCACTGAAGCTTTCTTT	CASSLSRGFGTEAFF
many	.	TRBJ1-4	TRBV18	TGTGCCAGCTCGGAGAGCCGCCCCGAGAATGAAAAACTGTTTTTT	CASSESRPENEKLFF
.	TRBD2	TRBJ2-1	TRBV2	TGTGCCAGCAGCTCGGTAGCGGGAGGAAACGTTGAGCAGTTCTTC	CASSSVAGGNVEQFF
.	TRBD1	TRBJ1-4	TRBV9	TGTGCCAGCAGCGGGGACAGAGCTAATGAAAAACTGTTTTTT	CASSGDRANEKLFF
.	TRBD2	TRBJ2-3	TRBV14	TGTGCCAGCAGCCAAGTAGCGGGATCGGAAGATACGCAGTATTTT	CASSQVAGSEDTQYF
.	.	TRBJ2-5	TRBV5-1	TGCGCCAGCAGCTTGATGGCACTACTGGAGACCCAGTACTTC	CASSLMALLETQYF
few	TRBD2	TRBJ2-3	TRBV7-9	TGTGCCAGCAGCCCCCTGTTAGCGGGAGCCCGTTCAGATACGCAGTATTTT	CASSPLLAGARSDTQYF
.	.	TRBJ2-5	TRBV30	TGTGCCTGGAGTGCTTCAGAGACCCAGTACTTC	CAWSASETQYF
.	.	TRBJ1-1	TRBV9	TGTGCCAGCAGCGCCGACGGGATAGGTGAAGCTTTCTTT	CASSADGIGEAFF
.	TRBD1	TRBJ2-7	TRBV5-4	TGTGCCAGCAGCTCGAGATGGATCGGGACAGATCTATACGAGCAGTACTTC	CASSSRWIGTDLYEQYF
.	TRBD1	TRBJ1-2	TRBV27	TGTGCCAGCAGTTTATCTTACTTCCGGGACAGGGGTGGATTAAGGTATGGCTACACCTTC	CASSLSYFRDRGGLRYGYTF
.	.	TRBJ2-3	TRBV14	TGTGCCAGCAGCCAAGGGTACTCAGATACGCAGTATTTT	CASSQGYSDTQYF
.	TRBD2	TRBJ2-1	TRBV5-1	TGCGCGTCCCGGATTAGCGGGACCTCCTACAATGAGCAGTTCTTC	CASRISGTSYNEQFF
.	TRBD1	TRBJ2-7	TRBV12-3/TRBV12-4	TGTGCCAGCGCTACAGGGGGTTTCTACGAGCAGTACTTC	CASATGGFYEQYF
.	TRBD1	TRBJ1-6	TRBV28	TGTGCCAGCAGGCCGACAGGGTCAGGTTCACCCCTCCACTTT	CASRPTGSGSPLHF
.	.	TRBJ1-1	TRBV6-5	TGTGCCAGCAGTTACGAGACGGGGAACACTGAAGCTTTCTTT	CASSYETGNTEAFF
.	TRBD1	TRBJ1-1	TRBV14	TGTGCCAGCAGCCCTCTCGGACAGGGGTACACTGAAGCTTTCTTT	CASSPLGQGYTEAFF
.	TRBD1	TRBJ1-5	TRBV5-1	TGCGCCAGCAGCTCGGGACAGGGTGGGGGTCAGCCCCAGCATTTT	CASSSGQGGGQPQHF
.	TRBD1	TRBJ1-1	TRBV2	TGTGCCAGCAGTGGAGAAGACAGGGGCCTGAACACTGAAGCTTTCTTT	CASSGEDRGLNTEAFF
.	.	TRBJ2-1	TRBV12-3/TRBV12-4	TGTGCCAGCAGTTCTCAGGGGCCTGAGCAGTTCTTC	CASSSQGPEQFF
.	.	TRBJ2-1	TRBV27	TGTGCCAGCAGTTTAACCGAGTCTCCCAATGAGCAGTTCTTC	CASSLTESPNEQFF
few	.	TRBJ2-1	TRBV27	TGTGCCAGCAGATCCCCTAGCGCGACAGAGCAGTTCTTC	CASRSPSATEQFF
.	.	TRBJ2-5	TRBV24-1	TGTGCCACCAGTGATTTGCCGGGGGGCGCCCGGGAGACCCAGTACTTC	CATSDLPGGARETQYF
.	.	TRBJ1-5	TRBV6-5	TGTGCCAGCAACGGGATCAATCAGCCCCAGCATTTT	CASNGINQPQHF
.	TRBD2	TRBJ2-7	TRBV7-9	TGTGCCAGCAGCTTAGGAGCGGGAGCTTTAGGGGAGCAGTACTTC	CASSLGAGALGEQYF
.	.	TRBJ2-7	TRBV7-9	TGTGCCAGCAGCTTAGGCCCTTCTACAGGGCGAGAGCAGTACTTC	CASSLGPSTGREQYF
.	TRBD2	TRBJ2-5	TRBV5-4	TGTGCCAGCAGCTTTGGACTAGCGGGAGTGCAAGAGACCCAGTACTTC	CASSFGLAGVQETQYF
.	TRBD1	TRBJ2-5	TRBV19	TGTGCCAGTAGCCCTGGGACAGTTGAGGCAGCGACCCAGTACTTC	CASSPGTVEAATQYF
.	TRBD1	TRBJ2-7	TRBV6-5	TGTGCCAGCAGTTACGGTGGGACAGGGTTTAAGTCCGAGCAGTACTTC	CASSYGGTGFKSEQYF
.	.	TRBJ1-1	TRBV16	TGTGCCAGCAGCCAATCGGGCAGGGGTGGAACTGAAGCTTTCTTT	CASSQSGRGGTEAFF
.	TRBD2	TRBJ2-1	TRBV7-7	TGTGCCAGCAGCCCTATCGGGACTAGCGGGCGGGGTGAGCAGTTCTTC	CASSPIGTSGRGEQFF
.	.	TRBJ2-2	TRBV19	TGTGCCAGTAGTATATATCTAGCCGGGGAGCTGTTTTTT	CASSIYLAGELFF
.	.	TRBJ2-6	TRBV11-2	TGTGCCAGCAGCTCAGGCACTCCCGGGGCCAACGTCCTGACTTTC	CASSSGTPGANVLTF
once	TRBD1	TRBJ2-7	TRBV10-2	TGCGCCAGCAGTGAGGGCAGGGGGCTCCCCTACGAGCAGTACTTC	CASSEGRGLPYEQYF
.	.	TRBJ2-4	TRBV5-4	TGTGCCAGCAGCTTGGCACAGGGTACACACATTCAGTACTTC	CASSLAQGTHIQYF
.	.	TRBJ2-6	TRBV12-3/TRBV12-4	TGTGCCAGCACCCGAGCGGGGGCCAACGTCCTGACTTTC	CASTRAGANVLTF
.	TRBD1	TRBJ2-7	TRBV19	TGTGCCAGTATGTCAGGACAGGGGTTCTACGAGCAGTACTTC	CASMSGQGFYEQYF
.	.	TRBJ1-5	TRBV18	TGTGCCAGCTCACCACCGTCAACAGGGTTATACAATCAGCCCCAGCATTTT	CASSPPSTGLYNQPQHF
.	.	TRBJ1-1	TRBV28	TGTGCCAGCAGTCCTCCAGGGAGGGGGAACACTGAAGCTTTCTTT	CASSPPGRGNTEAFF
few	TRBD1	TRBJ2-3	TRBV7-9	TGTGCCAGCAGCCCGGGACAGGGCGGCACAGATACGCAGTATTTT	CASSPGQGGTDTQYF
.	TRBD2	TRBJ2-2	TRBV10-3	TGTGCCATCAGTGAAGGCGGGGGGTACACCGGGGAGCTGTTTTTT	CAISEGGGYTGELFF
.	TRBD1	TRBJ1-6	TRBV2	TGTGCCAGCAGGGGGACAGGGGGTTTTGCTTCACCCCTCCACTTT	CASRGTGGFASPLHF
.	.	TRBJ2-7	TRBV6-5	TGTGCCAGCAGTTACTCGCCAGGGACCTACGAGCAGTACTTC	CASSYSPGTYEQYF
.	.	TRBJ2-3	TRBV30	TGTGCCTGGAGTGTAGTTCAGATCGATACGCAGTATTTT	CAWSVVQIDTQYF
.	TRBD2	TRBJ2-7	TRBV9	TGTGCCAGCAGCGTAGGGTGGTTAGCGGGAGTTAACGAGCAGTACTTC	CASSVGWLAGVNEQYF
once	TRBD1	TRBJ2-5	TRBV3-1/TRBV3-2	TGTGCCAGCAGCCAAGAAGGGACAGGCACGGCCCAGTACTTC	CASSQEGTGTAQYF
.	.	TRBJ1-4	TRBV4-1	TGCGCCAGCAGCCAAGACAGTCAGGGTGGGGAAAAACTGTTTTTT	CASSQDSQGGEKLFF
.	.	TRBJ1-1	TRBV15	TGTGCCACTACTTTTGAAGCTTACACTGAAGCTTTCTTT	CATTFEAYTEAFF
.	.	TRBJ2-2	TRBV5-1	TGCGCCAGCAGCTTGGAGGGCATCGGTAGGGGTACCGGGGAGCTGTTTTTT	CASSLEGIGRGTGELFF
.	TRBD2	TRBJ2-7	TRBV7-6	TGTGCCAGCAGCTATTCTAGCGGTACCAGCCACGAGCAGTACTTC	CASSYSSGTSHEQYF
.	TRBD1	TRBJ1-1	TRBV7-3	TGTGCCAGCAGCGAGGGGGCTGGGATGAACACTGAAGCTTTCTTT	CASSEGAGMNTEAFF